This entry lists 3 T cell receptor beta chains sequenced from one sample in a study of blood T cells in healthy people across ages. With a J-beta primer mix and a sample-barcoded 5' primer, a second PCR ran roughly 6 to 12 cycles. TCRdb independently ran MiXCR on the 5' RACE reads; one entry per CDR3 protein. The data show approximately 1,100,000 distinct CDR3 sequences, 35% to 50% seen once. Sequencing was carried out using blood. Receptor source: a woman between 55 and 75 years old in good health.

A remark on this clonotype: A junction end diverges from the germline sequence, so it may reflect a read error. The genes are TRBV18 and TRBJ2-3; 7 nucleotides agree with TRBD1. CDR1 is KGHSH and CDR2 is LQKENI in the germline V gene. The CDR3 loop spans 16 amino acids. CDR3 region: CASSNRQGSFTATQYF. CDR3 DNA sequence: TGTGCCAGCTCAAATAGACAGGGAAGTTTCACAGCTACGCAGTATTTT.

The genes are TRBV12-3 or TRBV12-4 and TRBJ2-1, with 13 bases fitting TRBD2. Trimming at V came to 6 bases and at J to 8 bases, leaving 7 bases not matched to a gene. CDR3 length: 15 residues. The CDR3 loop is CASSRTSGSGDEQFF. DNA of the CDR3: TGTGCCAGCAGCAGGACTAGCGGGAGTGGTGATGAGCAGTTCTTC.

The genes are TRBV6-2 or TRBV6-3 and TRBJ2-5; 9 bases fit TRBD2. The ends lost 0 bases at V and 11 bases at J; junction bases unmatched: 16. Germline-derived CDR1 and CDR2 are MNHEY and SVGEGT. This CDR3 comprises 17 residues. As DNA, the CDR3 is TGTGCCAGCAGTTACTCCGAGCGGGAGGCCTCCTACGATGAGCAGTACTTC. This sequence encodes CASSYSEREASYDEQYF.